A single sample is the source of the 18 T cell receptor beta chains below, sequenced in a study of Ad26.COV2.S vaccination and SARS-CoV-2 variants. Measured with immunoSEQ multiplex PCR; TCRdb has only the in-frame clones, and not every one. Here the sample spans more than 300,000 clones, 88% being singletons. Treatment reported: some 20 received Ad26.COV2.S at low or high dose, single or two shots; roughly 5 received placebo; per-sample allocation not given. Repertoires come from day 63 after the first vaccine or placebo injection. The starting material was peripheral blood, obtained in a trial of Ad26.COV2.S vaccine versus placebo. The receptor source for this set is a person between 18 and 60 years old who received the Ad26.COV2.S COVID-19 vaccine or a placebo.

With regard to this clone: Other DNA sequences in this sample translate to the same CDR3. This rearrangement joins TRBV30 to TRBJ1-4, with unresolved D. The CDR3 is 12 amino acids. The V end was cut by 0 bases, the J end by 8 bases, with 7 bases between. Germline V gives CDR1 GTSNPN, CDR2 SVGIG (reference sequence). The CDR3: CAWSVLGEKLFF. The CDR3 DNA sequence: TGTGCCTGGAGTGTACTGGGGGAAAAACTGTTTTTT. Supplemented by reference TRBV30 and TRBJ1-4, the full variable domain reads SQTIHQWPATLVQPVGSPLSLECTVEGTSNPNLYWYRQAAGRGLQLLFYSVGIGQISSEVPQNLSASRPQDRQFILSSKKLLLSDSGFYLCAWSVLGEKLFFGSGTQLSVL.

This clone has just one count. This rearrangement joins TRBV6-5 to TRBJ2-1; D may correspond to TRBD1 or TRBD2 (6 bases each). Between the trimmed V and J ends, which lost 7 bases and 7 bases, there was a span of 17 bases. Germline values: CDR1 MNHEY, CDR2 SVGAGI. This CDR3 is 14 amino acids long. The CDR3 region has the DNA TGTGCCAGCACGGGGGCCGGCTCACGGAATGAGCAGTTCTTC. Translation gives CASTGAGSRNEQFF.

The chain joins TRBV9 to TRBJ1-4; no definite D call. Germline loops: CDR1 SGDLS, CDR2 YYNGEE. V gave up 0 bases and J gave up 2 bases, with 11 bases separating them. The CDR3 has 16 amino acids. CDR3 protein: CASSVGRKLTNEKLFF. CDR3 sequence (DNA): TGTGCCAGCAGCGTAGGACGGAAGCTTACTAATGAAAAACTGTTTTTT. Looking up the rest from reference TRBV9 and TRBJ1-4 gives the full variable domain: DSGVTQTPKHLITATGQRVTLRCSPRSGDLSVYWYQQSLDQGLQFLIQYYNGEERAKGNILERFSAQQFPDLHSELNLSSLELGDSALYFCASSVGRKLTNEKLFFGSGTQLSVL.

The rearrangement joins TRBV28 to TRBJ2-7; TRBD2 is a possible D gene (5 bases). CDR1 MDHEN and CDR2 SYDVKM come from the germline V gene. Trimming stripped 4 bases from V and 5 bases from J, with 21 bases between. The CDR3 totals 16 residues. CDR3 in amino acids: CASSSGVTGRLNEQYF. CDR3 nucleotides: TGTGCCAGCAGTTCCGGGGTTACCGGCCGGTTGAACGAGCAGTACTTC.

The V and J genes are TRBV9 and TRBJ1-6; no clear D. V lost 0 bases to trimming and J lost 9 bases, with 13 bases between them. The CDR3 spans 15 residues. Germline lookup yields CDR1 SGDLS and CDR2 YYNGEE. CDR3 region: CASSVATGEGSPLHF. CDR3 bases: TGTGCCAGCAGCGTAGCTACGGGTGAGGGTTCACCCCTCCACTTT.

The CDR3 region is CASSPIGSAFF. The CDR3 DNA reads as TGTGCCAGCAGTCCTATAGGCTCGGCTTTCTTT. V is TRBV2 and J is TRBJ1-1; D is ambiguous. Germline assignment: CDR1 SNHLY and CDR2 FYNNEI. Trimming cost V 5 bases and J 11 bases, with 12 bases left between them. This CDR3 is 11 amino acids long. Filled out from reference TRBV2 and TRBJ1-1, the complete variable domain reads EPEVTQTPSHQVTQMGQEVILRCVPISNHLYFYWYRQILGQKVEFLVSFYNNEISEKSEIFDDQFSVERPDGSNFTLKIRSTKLEDSAMYFCASSPIGSAFFGQGTRLTVV.

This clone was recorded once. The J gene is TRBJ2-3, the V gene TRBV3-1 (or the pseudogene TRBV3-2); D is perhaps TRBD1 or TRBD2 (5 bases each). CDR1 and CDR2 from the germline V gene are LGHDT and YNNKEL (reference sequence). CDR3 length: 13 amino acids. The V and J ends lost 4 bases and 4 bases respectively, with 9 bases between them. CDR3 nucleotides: TGTGCCAGCAGCCGGGGGTCCCCAGATACGCAGTATTTT. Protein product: CASSRGSPDTQYF.

This CDR3 is CASSEGLIGGYTF. The CDR3 nucleotides read TGTGCCAGCAGCGAGGGCCTTATCGGCGGCTACACCTTC. The chain combines TRBV6-5 with TRBJ1-2; D call uncertain. V was trimmed by 6 bases and J by 8 bases, leaving 16 bases between them. The CDR3 runs to 13 residues. From germline, CDR1 is MNHEY and CDR2 SVGAGI.

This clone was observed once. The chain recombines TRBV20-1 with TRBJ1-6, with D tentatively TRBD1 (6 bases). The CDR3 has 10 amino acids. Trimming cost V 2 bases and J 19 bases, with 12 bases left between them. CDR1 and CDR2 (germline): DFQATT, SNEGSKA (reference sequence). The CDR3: CSARMGHLHF. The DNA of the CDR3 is TGCAGTGCTAGAATGGGACATTTACACTTT.

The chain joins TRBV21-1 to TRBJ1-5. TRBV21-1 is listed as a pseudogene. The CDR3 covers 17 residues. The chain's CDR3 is CASSKRKGPAPSQPQHF. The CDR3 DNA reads TGTGCCAGCAGTAAACGGAAAGGGCCGGCCCCCAGTCAGCCCCAGCATTTT.

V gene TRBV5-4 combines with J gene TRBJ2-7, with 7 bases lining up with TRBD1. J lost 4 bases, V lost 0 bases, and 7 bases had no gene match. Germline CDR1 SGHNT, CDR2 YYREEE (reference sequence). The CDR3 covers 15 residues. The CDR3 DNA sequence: TGTGCCAGCAGCTTGGGAGGGACAGTAAGTTACGAGCAGTACTTC. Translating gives CASSLGGTVSYEQYF. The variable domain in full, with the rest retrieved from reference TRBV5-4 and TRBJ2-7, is ETGVTQSPTHLIKTRGQQVTLRCSSQSGHNTVSWYQQALGQGPQFIFQYYREEENGRGNFPPRFSGLQFPNYSSELNVNALELDDSALYLCASSLGGTVSYEQYFGPGTRLTVT.

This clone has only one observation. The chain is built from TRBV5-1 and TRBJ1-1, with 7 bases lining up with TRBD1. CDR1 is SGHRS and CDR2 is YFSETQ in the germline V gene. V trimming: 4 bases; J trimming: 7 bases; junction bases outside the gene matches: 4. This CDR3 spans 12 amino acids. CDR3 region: CASSIQGLEAFF. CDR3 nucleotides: TGCGCCAGCAGCATACAGGGGCTTGAAGCTTTCTTT.

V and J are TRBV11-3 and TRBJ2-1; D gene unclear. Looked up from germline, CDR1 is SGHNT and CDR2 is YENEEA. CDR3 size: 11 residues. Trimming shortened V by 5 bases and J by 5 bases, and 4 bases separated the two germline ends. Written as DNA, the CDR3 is TGTGCCAGCAGCCGAGACAATGAGCAGTTCTTC. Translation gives CASSRDNEQFF.

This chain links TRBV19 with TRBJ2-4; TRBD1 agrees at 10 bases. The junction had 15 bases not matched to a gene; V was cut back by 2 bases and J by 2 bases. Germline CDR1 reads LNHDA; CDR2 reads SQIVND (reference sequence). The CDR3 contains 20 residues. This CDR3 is CASSIIRGQGVGGSKNIQYF. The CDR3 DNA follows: TGTGCCAGTAGTATAATCCGCGGACAGGGGGTTGGTGGGTCCAAAAACATTCAGTACTTC.

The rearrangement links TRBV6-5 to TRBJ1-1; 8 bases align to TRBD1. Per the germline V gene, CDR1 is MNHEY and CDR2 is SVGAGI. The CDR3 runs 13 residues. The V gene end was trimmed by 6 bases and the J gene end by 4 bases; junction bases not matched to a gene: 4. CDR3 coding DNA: TGTGCCAGCAGCGACAGGGGTCCCACTGAAGCTTTCTTT. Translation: CASSDRGPTEAFF.

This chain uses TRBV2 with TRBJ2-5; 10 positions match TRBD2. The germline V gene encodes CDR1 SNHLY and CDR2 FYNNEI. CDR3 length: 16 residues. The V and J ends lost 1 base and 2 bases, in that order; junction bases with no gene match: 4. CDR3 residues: CASSEGGLALQETQYF. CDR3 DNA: TGTGCCAGCAGTGAAGGGGGACTAGCGCTTCAAGAGACCCAGTACTTC.

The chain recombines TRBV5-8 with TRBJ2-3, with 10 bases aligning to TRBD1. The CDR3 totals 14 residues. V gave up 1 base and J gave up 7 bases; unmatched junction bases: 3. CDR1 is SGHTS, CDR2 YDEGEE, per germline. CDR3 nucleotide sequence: TGTGCCAGCAGCTTGAGGGGACAGGGGAATACGCAGTATTTT. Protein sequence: CASSLRGQGNTQYF.

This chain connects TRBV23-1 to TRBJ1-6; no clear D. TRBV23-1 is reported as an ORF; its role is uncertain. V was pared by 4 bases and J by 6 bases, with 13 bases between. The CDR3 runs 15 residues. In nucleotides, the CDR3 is TGCGCCAGCAGTCGAAACAGCGAGGGTAATTCACCCCTCCACTTT. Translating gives CASSRNSEGNSPLHF.